This TCR beta chain emerged from a study of blood T cell repertoires in COVID-19. At the level of the study: Sites in the United States, Italy and Spain provided acute and convalescent COVID-19 samples. From T cells, B-cell-depleted T cells, or PBMCs came the material, which was cDNA or gDNA.

V was trimmed by 5 bases and J by 1 base, leaving 15 bases between them. The CDR3 is 16 amino acids. Germline V gives CDR1 MDHEN, CDR2 SYDVKM. Study processing details: Amplified reference gene primers provided the basis for estimating nucleated cell counts. Assay used: immunoSEQ multiplex PCR; TCRdb lists only in-frame clones, some missing. The V and J calls and clone size are taken from that table; D and trimming were inferred from the DNA. Among 150,000 to 200,000 clones listed, less than 90% were seen once. This TCR came from a man aged 65 to 79 with active or convalescent COVID-19. The chain recombines TRBV28 with TRBJ1-5; D unclear. The source material was peripheral blood. In DNA, the CDR3 is TGTGCCAGCAGTCCAGGCCTGTCTGGGAGCAATCAGCCCCAGCATTTT. This codes for CASSPGLSGSNQPQHF.